The 10 T cell receptor beta chains in this list originate from one sample, sequenced in a study of blood T cell repertoires in COVID-19. Generated by immunoSEQ multiplex PCR, the TCRdb table keeps only in-frame clones and is missing some. The table includes about 320,000 clones, around 86% detected once. The source material was PBMCs or T cells enriched from blood (not recorded which). The receptors shown here come from a man in his sixties who had recovered from COVID-19.

The V and J genes are TRBV3-1 (or the pseudogene TRBV3-2) and TRBJ2-1; 7 bases align to TRBD2. The CDR3 extends over 16 amino acids. With 3 bases clipped from V and 4 bases from J, the junction kept 9 bases outside the gene matches. Per germline, CDR1 LGHDT and CDR2 YNNKEL (reference sequence). The chain's CDR3 is CASSQFRGEGYNEQFF. DNA for the CDR3: TGTGCCAGCAGCCAGTTTCGGGGGGAGGGTTACAATGAGCAGTTCTTC.

This chain links TRBV28 with TRBJ2-4; TRBD2 might be the D (5 bases). The CDR3 runs 13 residues. Germline-derived CDR1 and CDR2 are MDHEN and SYDVKM. V lost 11 bases and J 0 bases, leaving 11 bases between the germline ends. CDR3 amino acids: CAGSGLAKNIQYF. The CDR3 region has the DNA TGTGCCGGAAGTGGACTAGCCAAAAACATTCAGTACTTC. The complete variable domain, with remaining parts taken from reference TRBV28 and TRBJ2-4, reads DVKVTQSSRYLVKRTGEKVFLECVQDMDHENMFWYRQDPGLGLRLIYFSYDVKMKEKGDIPEGYSVSREKKERFSLILESASTNQTSMYLCAGSGLAKNIQYFGAGTRLSVL.

The genes are TRBV27 and TRBJ2-7, with a possible D match to TRBD1 (7 bases). The CDR3 spans 15 residues. The V gene's germline CDR1 is MNHEY and CDR2 SMNVEV (reference sequence). Trimming removed 3 bases at V and 6 bases at J, with 18 bases between. The CDR3 bases are TGTGCCAGCAGTTTCCCGAGGAGGGGGCAGGGCGAGCAGTACTTC. This encodes CASSFPRRGQGEQYF.

This chain connects TRBV5-4 to TRBJ2-1; 9 bases map to TRBD1. The CDR3 totals 16 residues. The J segment lost 6 bases and the V segment lost 4 bases, leaving 11 bases of the junction unmatched. Germline CDR1 and CDR2: SGHNT and YYREEE (reference sequence). In DNA, the CDR3 is TGTGCCAGCAGCCAGGGGTTGGGGGGACAGGGCAATGAGCAGTTCTTC. Translated: CASSQGLGGQGNEQFF. Looking up the rest from reference TRBV5-4 and TRBJ2-1 gives the full variable domain: ETGVTQSPTHLIKTRGQQVTLRCSSQSGHNTVSWYQQALGQGPQFIFQYYREEENGRGNFPPRFSGLQFPNYSSELNVNALELDDSALYLCASSQGLGGQGNEQFFGPGTRLTVL.

The gene calls are TRBV28 and TRBJ1-2; 7 bases align to TRBD1. This CDR3 spans 16 amino acids. Germline CDR1 is MDHEN and CDR2 is SYDVKM. Losses at the gene ends were 3 bases for V and 5 bases for J; bases not matched to a gene: 12. CDR3 DNA sequence: TGTGCCAGCAGTTTGGAAGGGACAGCTAAAACTTATGGCTACACCTTC. This sequence encodes CASSLEGTAKTYGYTF.

This rearrangement joins TRBV6-5 to TRBJ2-7; 12 positions match TRBD2. Per the germline V gene, CDR1 is MNHEY and CDR2 is SVGAGI. This CDR3 comprises 15 residues. V lost 6 bases and J lost 1; bases outside the gene matches: 4. Here the CDR3 DNA reads TGTGCCAGCAGCAATCTAGCGGGAGGGTCCTACGAGCAGTACTTC. It encodes CASSNLAGGSYEQYF.

This chain joins TRBV10-3 and TRBJ1-1; D perhaps matches TRBD1 (6 bases). V shed 10 bases and J shed 1 base, with 16 bases lying between them. The CDR3 totals 14 residues. Per germline, CDR1 ENHRY and CDR2 SYGVKD. CDR3 in amino acids: CASGAMTGNTEAFF. CDR3 DNA: TGTGCCAGTGGGGCAATGACAGGGAACACTGAAGCTTTCTTT.

The V and J genes are TRBV5-6 and TRBJ2-1; 8 nucleotides align to TRBD2. Looked up from germline, CDR1 is SGHDT and CDR2 is YYEEEE. Germline trimming cut 5 bases from V and 0 bases from J; bases unmatched to any gene: 4. This CDR3 is built from 15 residues. The CDR3 reads CASRLGLASYNEQFF. The CDR3 nucleotides read TGTGCCAGCAGGCTTGGACTAGCCTCCTACAATGAGCAGTTCTTC.

This clone has more than one count but fewer than ten. V gene TRBV12-3 or TRBV12-4 combines with J gene TRBJ1-2; 7 bases agree with TRBD1. The CDR3 is made up of 12 amino acids. The ends lost 6 bases at V and 5 bases at J; junction bases unmatched: 3. The CDR3 sequence: CASSRGSYGYTF. The CDR3 DNA reads TGTGCCAGCAGCAGGGGGTCTTATGGCTACACCTTC.

Only one count was recorded for this clone. The CDR3 is CASSQDSLGRGQFF. The CDR3 DNA reads as TGTGCCAGCAGCCAAGATTCCTTGGGGAGGGGGCAGTTCTTC. The chain recombines TRBV3-1 (or the pseudogene TRBV3-2) with TRBJ2-1, with 7 bases lining up with TRBD2. Germline V gives CDR1 LGHDT, CDR2 YNNKEL (reference sequence). With V trimmed by 0 bases and J by 12 bases, 8 bases remained unmatched. This CDR3 spans 14 amino acids.